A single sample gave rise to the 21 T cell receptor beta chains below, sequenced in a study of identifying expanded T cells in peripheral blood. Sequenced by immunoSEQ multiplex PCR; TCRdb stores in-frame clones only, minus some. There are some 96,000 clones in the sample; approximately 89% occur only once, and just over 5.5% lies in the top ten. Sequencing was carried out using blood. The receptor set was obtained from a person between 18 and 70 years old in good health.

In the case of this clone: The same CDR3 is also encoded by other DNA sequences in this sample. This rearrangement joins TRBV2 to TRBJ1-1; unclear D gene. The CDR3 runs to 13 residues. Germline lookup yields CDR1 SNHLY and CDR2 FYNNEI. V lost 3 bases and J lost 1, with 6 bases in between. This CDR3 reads CASSEETNTEAFF. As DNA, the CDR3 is TGTGCCAGCAGTGAGGAGACGAACACTGAAGCTTTCTTT. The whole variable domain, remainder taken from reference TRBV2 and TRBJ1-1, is EPEVTQTPSHQVTQMGQEVILRCVPISNHLYFYWYRQILGQKVEFLVSFYNNEISEKSEIFDDQFSVERPDGSNFTLKIRSTKLEDSAMYFCASSEETNTEAFFGQGTRLTVV.

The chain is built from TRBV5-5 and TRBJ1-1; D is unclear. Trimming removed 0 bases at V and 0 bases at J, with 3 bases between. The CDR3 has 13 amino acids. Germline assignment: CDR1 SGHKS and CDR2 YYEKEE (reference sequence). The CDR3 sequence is CASSLDMNTEAFF. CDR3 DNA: TGTGCCAGCAGCTTGGATATGAACACTGAAGCTTTCTTT.

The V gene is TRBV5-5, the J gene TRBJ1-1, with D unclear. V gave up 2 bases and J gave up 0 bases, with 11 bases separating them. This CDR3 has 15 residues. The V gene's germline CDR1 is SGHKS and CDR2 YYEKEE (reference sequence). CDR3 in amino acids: CASSFLGSLNTEAFF. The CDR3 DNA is TGTGCCAGCAGCTTTTTGGGCAGCCTGAACACTGAAGCTTTCTTT. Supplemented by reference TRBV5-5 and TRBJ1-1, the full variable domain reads DAGVTQSPTHLIKTRGQQVTLRCSPISGHKSVSWYQQVLGQGPQFIFQYYEKEERGRGNFPDRFSARQFPNYSSELNVNALLLGDSALYLCASSFLGSLNTEAFFGQGTRLTVV.

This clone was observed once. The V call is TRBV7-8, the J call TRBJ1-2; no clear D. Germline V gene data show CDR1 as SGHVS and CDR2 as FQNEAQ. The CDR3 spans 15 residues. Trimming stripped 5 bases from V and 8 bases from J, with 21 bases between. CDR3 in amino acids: CASSPRGLSLEGYTF. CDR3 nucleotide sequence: TGTGCCAGCAGCCCCCGAGGGCTGAGTTTGGAAGGCTACACCTTC.

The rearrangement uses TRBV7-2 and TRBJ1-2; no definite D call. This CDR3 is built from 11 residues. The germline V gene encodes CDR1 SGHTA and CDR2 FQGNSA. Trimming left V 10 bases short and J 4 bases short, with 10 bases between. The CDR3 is CAIQETYGYTF. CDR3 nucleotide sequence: TGTGCCATCCAGGAAACCTATGGCTACACCTTC.

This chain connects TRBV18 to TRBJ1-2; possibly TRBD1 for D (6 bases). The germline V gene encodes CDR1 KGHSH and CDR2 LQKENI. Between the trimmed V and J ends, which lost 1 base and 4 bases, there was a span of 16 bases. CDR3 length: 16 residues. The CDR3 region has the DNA TGTGCCAGCTCACCACAGGGCAGGACAGAGAGCTATGGCTACACCTTC. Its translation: CASSPQGRTESYGYTF.

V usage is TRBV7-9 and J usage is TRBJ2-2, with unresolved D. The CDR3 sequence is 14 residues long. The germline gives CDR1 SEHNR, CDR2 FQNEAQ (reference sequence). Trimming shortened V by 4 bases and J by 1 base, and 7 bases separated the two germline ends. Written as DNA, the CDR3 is TGTGCCAGCAGCTCTGAGCGGAACACCGGGGAGCTGTTTTTT. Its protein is CASSSERNTGELFF. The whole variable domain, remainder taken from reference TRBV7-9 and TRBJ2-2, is DTGVSQNPRHKITKRGQNVTFRCDPISEHNRLYWYRQTLGQGPEFLTYFQNEAQLEKSRLLSDRFSAERPKGSFSTLEIQRTEQGDSAMYLCASSSERNTGELFFGEGSRLTVL.

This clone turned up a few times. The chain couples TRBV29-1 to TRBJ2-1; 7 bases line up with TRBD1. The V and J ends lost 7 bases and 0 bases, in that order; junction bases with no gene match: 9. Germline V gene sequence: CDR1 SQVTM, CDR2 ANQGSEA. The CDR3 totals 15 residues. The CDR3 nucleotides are TGCAGCGCCCGGACAGGACCGAGCTCCTACAATGAGCAGTTCTTC. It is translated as CSARTGPSSYNEQFF.

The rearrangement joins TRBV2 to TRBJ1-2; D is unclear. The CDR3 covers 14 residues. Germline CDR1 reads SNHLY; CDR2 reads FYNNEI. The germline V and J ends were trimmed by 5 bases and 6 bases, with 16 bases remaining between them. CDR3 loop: CASSSPGRTDGYTF. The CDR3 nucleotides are TGTGCCAGCAGTTCACCGGGAAGGACGGATGGCTACACCTTC.

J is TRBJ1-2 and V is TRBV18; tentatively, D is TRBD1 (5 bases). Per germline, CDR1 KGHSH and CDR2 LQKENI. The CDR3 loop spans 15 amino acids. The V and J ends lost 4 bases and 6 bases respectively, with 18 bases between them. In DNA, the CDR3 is TGTGCCAGCTCACTCGTCCAGGGACCTCCTGATGGCTACACCTTC. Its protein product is CASSLVQGPPDGYTF.

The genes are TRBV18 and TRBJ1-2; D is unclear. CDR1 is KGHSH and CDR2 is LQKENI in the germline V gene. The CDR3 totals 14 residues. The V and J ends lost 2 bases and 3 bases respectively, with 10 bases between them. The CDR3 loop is CASSPVLEDYGYTF. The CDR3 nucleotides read TGTGCCAGCTCACCAGTCCTCGAGGACTATGGCTACACCTTC. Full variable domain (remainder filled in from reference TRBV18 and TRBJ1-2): NAGVMQNPRHLVRRRGQEARLRCSPMKGHSHVYWYRQLPEEGLKFMVYLQKENIIDESGMPKERFSAEFPKEGPSILRIQQVVRGDSAAYFCASSPVLEDYGYTFGSGTRLTVV.

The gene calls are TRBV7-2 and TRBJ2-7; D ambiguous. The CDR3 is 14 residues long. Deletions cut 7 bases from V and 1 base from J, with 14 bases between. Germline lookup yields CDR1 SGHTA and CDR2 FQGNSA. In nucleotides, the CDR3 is TGTGCCAGCAAACCAGGCCCCACTTCCTACGAGCAGTACTTC. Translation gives CASKPGPTSYEQYF.

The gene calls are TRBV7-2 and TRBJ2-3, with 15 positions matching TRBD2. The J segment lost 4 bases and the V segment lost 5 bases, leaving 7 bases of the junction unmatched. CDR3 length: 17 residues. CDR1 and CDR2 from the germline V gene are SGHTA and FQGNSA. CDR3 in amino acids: CASSPAGLAGGPDTQYF. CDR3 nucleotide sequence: TGTGCCAGCAGCCCAGCCGGACTAGCGGGAGGGCCAGATACGCAGTATTTT.

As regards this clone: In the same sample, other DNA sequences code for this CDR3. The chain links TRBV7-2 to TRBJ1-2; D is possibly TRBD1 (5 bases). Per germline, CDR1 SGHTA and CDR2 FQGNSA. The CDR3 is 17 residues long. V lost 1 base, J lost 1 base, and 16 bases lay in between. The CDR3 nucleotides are TGTGCCAGCAGCTTAGTTGAACAGGCAGCCGGTAACTATGGCTACACCTTC. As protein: CASSLVEQAAGNYGYTF.

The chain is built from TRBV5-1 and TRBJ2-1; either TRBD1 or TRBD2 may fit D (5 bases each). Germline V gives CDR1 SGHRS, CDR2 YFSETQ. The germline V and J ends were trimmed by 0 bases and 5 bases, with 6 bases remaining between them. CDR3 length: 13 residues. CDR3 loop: CASSLGGDNEQFF. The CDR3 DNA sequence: TGCGCCAGCAGCTTGGGAGGGGACAATGAGCAGTTCTTC.

The CDR3 nucleotides read TGCGCCAGCAGCCAGGGGACCACCTACAATGAGCAGTTCTTC. It yields the protein CASSQGTTYNEQFF. The chain joins TRBV4-1 to TRBJ2-1; D may correspond to TRBD1 or TRBD2 (5 bases each). Germline V lookup: CDR1 MGHRA, CDR2 YSYEKL. The V gene lost 3 bases and the J gene lost 2 bases, with 8 bases spanning the gap. CDR3 length equals 14 residues.

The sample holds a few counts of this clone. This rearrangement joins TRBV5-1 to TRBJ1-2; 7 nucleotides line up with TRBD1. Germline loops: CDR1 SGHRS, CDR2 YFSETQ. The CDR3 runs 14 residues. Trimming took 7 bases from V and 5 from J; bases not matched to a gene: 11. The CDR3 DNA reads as TGCGCCAGCTCTCCCGGGACAGTGATTTATGGCTACACCTTC. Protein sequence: CASSPGTVIYGYTF.

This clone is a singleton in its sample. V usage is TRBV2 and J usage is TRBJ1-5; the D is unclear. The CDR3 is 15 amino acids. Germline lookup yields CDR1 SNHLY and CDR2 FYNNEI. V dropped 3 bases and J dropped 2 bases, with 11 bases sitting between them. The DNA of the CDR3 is TGTGCCAGCAGTGAGGAGCGCCCCGGCAATCAGCCCCAGCATTTT. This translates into CASSEERPGNQPQHF. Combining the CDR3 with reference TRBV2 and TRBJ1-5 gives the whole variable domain EPEVTQTPSHQVTQMGQEVILRCVPISNHLYFYWYRQILGQKVEFLVSFYNNEISEKSEIFDDQFSVERPDGSNFTLKIRSTKLEDSAMYFCASSEERPGNQPQHFGDGTRLSIL.

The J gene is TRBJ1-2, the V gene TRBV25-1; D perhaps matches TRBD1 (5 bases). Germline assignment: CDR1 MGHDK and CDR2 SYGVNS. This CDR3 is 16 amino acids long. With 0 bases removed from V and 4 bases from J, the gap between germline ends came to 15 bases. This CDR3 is CASSEYRGGGTYGYTF. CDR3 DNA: TGTGCCAGCAGTGAATATAGGGGTGGAGGGACCTATGGCTACACCTTC.

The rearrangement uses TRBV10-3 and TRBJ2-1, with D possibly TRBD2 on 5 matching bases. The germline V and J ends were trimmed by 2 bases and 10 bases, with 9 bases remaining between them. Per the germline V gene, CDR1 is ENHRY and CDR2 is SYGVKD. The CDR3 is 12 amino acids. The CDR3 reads CAISEAGFEQFF. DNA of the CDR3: TGTGCCATCAGTGAGGCGGGTTTCGAGCAGTTCTTC.

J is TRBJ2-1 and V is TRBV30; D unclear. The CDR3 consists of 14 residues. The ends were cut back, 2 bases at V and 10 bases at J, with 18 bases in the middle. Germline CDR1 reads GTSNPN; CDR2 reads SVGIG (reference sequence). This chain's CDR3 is CAWSISGNTWEQFF. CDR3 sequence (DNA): TGTGCCTGGAGTATAAGTGGGAATACGTGGGAGCAGTTCTTC.